Only one count was recorded for the clone carrying this TCR beta chain. What it recognizes is unknown. PBMC libraries mostly used 400 to 550 ng of input genomic DNA, with six replicates per sample. Repertoires were generated with immunoSEQ multiplex PCR, while TCRdb's copy carries only in-frame clones and drops some. Here the sample spans about 14,000 clones, 60% to 70% being singletons. This specimen belongs to a study of neoadjuvant anti-PD-1 for oral cavity cancer. Study outcomes and limitations: Only a few patients per response group were TCR-analyzed; validation needed.

CDR3 length: 16 residues. The germline CDR1 and CDR2 sequences are LNHDA and SQIVND (reference sequence). The J segment lost 9 bases and the V segment lost 4 bases, leaving 9 bases of the junction unmatched. Patients had HPV-negative, locally advanced oral cavity squamous cell carcinoma. The receptor comes from a person between 35 and 79 years old with oral cavity squamous cell carcinoma. This material consisted of PBMCs, taken before nivolumab (anti-PD-1) treatment. The chain links TRBV19 to TRBJ2-1; 13 bases line up with TRBD2. For the CDR3, the DNA is TGTGCCAGTAGTACCATAACTAGCGGGGGGGCAGGTGAGCAGTTCTTC. It is translated as CASSTITSGGAGEQFF. Full variable domain (rest looked up from reference TRBV19 and TRBJ2-1): DGGITQSPKYLFRKEGQNVTLSCEQNLNHDAMYWYRQDPGQGLRLIYYSQIVNDFQKGDIAEGYSVSREKKESFPLTVTSAQKNPTAFYLCASSTITSGGAGEQFFGPGTRLTVL.